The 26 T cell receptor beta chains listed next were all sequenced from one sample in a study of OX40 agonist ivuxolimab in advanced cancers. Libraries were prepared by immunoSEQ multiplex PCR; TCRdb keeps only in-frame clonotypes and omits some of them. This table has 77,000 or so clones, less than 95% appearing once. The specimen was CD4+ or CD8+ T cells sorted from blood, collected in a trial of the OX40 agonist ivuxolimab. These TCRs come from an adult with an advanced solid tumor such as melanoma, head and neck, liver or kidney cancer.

The CDR3: CASSPRDRGPSGANVLTF. In DNA form, the CDR3 reads TGCGCCAGCAGCCCCCGGGACAGGGGTCCTTCTGGGGCCAACGTCCTGACTTTC. The chain has TRBV4-1 and TRBJ2-6, with TRBD1 identical over 10 bases. CDR3 length: 18 amino acids. Looked up from germline, CDR1 is MGHRA and CDR2 is YSYEKL. The V and J ends lost 4 bases and 1 base, in that order; junction bases with no gene match: 7.

DNA of the CDR3: TGCGCCAGCAGTGTTTCAGGGGGGCAAGAAGAGACCCAGTACTTC. Translated, it gives CASSVSGGQEETQYF. This chain uses TRBV5-1 with TRBJ2-5; TRBD1 is a possible D gene (7 bases). Trimming left V 5 bases short and J 3 bases short, with 17 bases between. This CDR3 has 15 residues. Germline V gene lookup returns CDR1 SGHRS and CDR2 YFSETQ.

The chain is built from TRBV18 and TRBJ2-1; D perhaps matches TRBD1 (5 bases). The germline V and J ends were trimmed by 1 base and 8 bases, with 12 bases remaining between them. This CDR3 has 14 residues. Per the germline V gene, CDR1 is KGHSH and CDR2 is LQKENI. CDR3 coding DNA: TGTGCCAGCTCACCACAACAGGAATTAGATGAGCAGTTCTTC. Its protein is CASSPQQELDEQFF.

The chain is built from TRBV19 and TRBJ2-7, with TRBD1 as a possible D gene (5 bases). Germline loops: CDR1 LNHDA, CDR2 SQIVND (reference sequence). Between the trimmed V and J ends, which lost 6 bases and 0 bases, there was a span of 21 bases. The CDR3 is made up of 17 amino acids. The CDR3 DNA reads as TGTGCCAGTAGCCCGCCTAGGGGCAGACAAAGCTCCTACGAGCAGTACTTC. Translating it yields CASSPPRGRQSSYEQYF.

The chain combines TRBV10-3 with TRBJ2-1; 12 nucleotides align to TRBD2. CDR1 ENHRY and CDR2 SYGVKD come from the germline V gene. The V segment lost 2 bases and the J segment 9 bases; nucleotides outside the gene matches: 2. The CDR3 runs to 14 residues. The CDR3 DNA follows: TGTGCCATCAGTGAGACTAGCGGGGGGCTTGAGCAGTTCTTC. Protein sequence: CAISETSGGLEQFF.

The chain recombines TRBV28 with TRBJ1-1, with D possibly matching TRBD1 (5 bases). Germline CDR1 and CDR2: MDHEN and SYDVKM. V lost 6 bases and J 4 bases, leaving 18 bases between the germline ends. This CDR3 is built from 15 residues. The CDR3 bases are TGTGCCAGCAGCCCCGCGGACGGCGGGACCACTGAAGCTTTCTTT. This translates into CASSPADGGTTEAFF.

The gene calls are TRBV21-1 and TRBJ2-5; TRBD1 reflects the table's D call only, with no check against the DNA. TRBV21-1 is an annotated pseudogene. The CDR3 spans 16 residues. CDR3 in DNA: TGTGCCAGCATCAAAAAACGGCAGGGGATAGAGGAGACCCAGTACTTC. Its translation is CASIKKRQGIEETQYF.

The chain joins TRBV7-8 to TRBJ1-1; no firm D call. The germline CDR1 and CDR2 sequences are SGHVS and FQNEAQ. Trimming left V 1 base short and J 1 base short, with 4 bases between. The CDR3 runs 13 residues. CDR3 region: CASSLGRNTEAFF. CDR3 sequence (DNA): TGTGCCAGCAGCTTAGGGAGGAACACTGAAGCTTTCTTT.

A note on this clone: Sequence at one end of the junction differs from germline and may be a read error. CDR3 sequence (DNA): TGTGCCAGCGGAGGGAGGGGCCGCCATGATAACTATAGCTACACCTTC. Encoded protein: CASGGRGRHDNYSYTF. The rearrangement links TRBV28 to TRBJ1-2; possible D gene TRBD1, 5 bases. The CDR3 sequence is 16 residues long. Germline lookup yields CDR1 MDHEN and CDR2 SYDVKM.

The CDR3 sequence is CASSESTATNEKLFF. The CDR3 region has the DNA TGCGCCAGCAGTGAGTCGACTGCAACTAATGAAAAACTGTTTTTT. The chain is built from TRBV10-2 and TRBJ1-4; D remains unclear. The CDR3 loop spans 15 amino acids. Germline V gene data show CDR1 as WSHSY and CDR2 as SAAADI. Deletions cut 0 bases from V and 0 bases from J, with 5 bases between.

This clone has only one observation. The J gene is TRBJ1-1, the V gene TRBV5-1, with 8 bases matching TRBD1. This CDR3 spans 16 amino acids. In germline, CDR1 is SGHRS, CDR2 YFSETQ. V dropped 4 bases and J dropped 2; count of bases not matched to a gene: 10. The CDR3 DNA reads TGCGCCAGCAGCGAAATGACAGGGGTCATAAACACTGAAGCTTTCTTT. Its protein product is CASSEMTGVINTEAFF.

The CDR3 here is CASSQDSEGSGKGYEQYF. The CDR3 DNA sequence: TGCGCCAGCAGCCAAGATAGCGAGGGGAGCGGGAAAGGATACGAGCAGTACTTC. The chain recombines TRBV4-1 with TRBJ2-7, with TRBD2 matching over 7 bases. The CDR3 contains 18 residues. Germline V gene lookup returns CDR1 MGHRA and CDR2 YSYEKL. With 0 bases clipped from V and 4 bases from J, the junction kept 15 bases outside the gene matches.

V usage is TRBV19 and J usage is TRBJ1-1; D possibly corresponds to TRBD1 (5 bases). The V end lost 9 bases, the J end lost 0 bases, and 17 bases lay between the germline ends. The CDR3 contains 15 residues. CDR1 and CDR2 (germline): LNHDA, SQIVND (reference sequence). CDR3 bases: TGTGCCAGCCAGGCTCAGACAGCCATGAACACTGAAGCTTTCTTT. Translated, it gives CASQAQTAMNTEAFF. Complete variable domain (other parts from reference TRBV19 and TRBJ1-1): DGGITQSPKYLFRKEGQNVTLSCEQNLNHDAMYWYRQDPGQGLRLIYYSQIVNDFQKGDIAEGYSVSREKKESFPLTVTSAQKNPTAFYLCASQAQTAMNTEAFFGQGTRLTVV.

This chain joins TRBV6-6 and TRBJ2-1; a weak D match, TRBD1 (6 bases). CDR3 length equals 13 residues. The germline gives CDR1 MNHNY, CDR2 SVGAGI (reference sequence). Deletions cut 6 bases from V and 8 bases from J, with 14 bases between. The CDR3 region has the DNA TGTGCCAGCAGGGGACAAGGGAACCATGAGCAGTTCTTC. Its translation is CASRGQGNHEQFF.

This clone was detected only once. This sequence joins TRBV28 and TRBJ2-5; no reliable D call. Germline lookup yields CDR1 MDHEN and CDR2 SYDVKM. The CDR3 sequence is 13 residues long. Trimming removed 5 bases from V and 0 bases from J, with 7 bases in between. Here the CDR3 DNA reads TGTGCCAGCAGTCCCCCTCACCAAGAGACCCAGTACTTC. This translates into CASSPPHQETQYF.

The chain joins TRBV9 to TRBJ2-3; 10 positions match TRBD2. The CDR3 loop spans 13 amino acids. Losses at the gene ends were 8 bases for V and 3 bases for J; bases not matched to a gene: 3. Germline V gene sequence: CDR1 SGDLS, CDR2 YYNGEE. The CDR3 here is CASRTSGTDTQYF. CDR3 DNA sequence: TGTGCCAGTCGGACTAGCGGAACAGATACGCAGTATTTT. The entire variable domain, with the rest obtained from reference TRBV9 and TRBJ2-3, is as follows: DSGVTQTPKHLITATGQRVTLRCSPRSGDLSVYWYQQSLDQGLQFLIQYYNGEERAKGNILERFSAQQFPDLHSELNLSSLELGDSALYFCASRTSGTDTQYFGPGTRLTVL.

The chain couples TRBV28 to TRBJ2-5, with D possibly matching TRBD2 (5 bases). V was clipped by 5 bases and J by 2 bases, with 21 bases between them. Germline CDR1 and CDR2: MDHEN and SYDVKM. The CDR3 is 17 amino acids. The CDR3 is CASSPLNSAVRQETQYF. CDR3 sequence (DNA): TGTGCCAGCAGTCCCCTTAATAGCGCCGTCCGACAAGAGACCCAGTACTTC.

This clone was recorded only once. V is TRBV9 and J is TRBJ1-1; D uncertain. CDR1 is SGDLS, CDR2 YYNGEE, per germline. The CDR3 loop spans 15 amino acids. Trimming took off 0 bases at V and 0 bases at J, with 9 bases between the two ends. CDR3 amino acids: CASSVGGHLNTEAFF. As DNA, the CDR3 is TGTGCCAGCAGCGTAGGAGGTCATCTGAACACTGAAGCTTTCTTT.

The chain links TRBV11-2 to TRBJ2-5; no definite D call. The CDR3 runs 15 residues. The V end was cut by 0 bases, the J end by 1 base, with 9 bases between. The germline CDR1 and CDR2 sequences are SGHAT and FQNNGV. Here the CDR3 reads CASSLDFGAQETQYF. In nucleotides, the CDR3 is TGTGCCAGCAGCTTAGATTTCGGTGCCCAAGAGACCCAGTACTTC.

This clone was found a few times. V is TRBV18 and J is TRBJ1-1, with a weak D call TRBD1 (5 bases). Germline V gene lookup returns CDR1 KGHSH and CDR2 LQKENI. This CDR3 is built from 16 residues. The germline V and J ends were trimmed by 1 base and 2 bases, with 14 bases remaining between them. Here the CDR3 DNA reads TGTGCCAGCTCACCACAGCCTGGGACGGATAACACTGAAGCTTTCTTT. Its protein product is CASSPQPGTDNTEAFF.

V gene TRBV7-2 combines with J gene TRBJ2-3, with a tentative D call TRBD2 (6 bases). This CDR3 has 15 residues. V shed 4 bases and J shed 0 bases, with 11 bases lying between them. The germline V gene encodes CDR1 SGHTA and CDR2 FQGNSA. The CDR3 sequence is CASSYSGISTDTQYF. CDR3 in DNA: TGTGCCAGCAGCTATAGCGGCATTAGCACAGATACGCAGTATTTT. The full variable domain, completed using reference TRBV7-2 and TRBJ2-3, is GAGVSQSPSNKVTEKGKDVELRCDPISGHTALYWYRQSLGQGLEFLIYFQGNSAPDKSGLPSDRFSAERTGGSVSTLTIQRTQQEDSAVYLCASSYSGISTDTQYFGPGTRLTVL.

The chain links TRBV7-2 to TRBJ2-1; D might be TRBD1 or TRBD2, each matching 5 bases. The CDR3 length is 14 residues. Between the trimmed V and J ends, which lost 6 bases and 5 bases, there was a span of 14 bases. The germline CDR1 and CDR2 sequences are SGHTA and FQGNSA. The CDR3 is CASRRGTLNNEQFF. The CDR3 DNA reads TGTGCCAGCAGGAGGGGAACGTTAAACAATGAGCAGTTCTTC.

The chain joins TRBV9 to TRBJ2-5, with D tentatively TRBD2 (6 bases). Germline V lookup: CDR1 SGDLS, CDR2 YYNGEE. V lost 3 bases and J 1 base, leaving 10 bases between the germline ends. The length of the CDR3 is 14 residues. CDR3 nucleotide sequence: TGTGCCAGCAGCGCCCTCGGGGGCCAAGAGACCCAGTACTTC. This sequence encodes CASSALGGQETQYF. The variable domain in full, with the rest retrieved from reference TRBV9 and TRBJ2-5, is DSGVTQTPKHLITATGQRVTLRCSPRSGDLSVYWYQQSLDQGLQFLIQYYNGEERAKGNILERFSAQQFPDLHSELNLSSLELGDSALYFCASSALGGQETQYFGPGTRLLVL.

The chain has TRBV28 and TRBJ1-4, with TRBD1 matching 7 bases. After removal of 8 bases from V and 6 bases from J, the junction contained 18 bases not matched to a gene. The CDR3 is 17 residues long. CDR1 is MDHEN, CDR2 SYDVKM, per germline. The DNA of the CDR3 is TGTGCCAGCTGCAAATCGCCAACAGGGGAAGGGGATGAAAAACTGTTTTTT. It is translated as CASCKSPTGEGDEKLFF.

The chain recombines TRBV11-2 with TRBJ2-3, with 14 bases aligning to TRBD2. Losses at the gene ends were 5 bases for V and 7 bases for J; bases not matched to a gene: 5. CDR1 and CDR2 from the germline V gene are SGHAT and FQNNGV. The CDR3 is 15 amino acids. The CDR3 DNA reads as TGTGCCAGCAGCAAGACTAGCGGGAGGGCGCATACGCAGTATTTT. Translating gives CASSKTSGRAHTQYF. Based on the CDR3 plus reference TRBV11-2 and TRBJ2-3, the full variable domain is EAGVAQSPRYKIIEKRQSVAFWCNPISGHATLYWYQQILGQGPKLLIQFQNNGVVDDSQLPKDRFSAERLKGVDSTLKIQPAKLEDSAVYLCASSKTSGRAHTQYFGPGTRLTVL.

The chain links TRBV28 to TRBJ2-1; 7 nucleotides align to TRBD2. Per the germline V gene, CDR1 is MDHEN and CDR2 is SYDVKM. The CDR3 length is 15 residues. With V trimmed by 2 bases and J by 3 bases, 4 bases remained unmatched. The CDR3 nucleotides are TGTGCCAGCAGTTTACTAGCGGTCATCTACAATGAGCAGTTCTTC. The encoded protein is CASSLLAVIYNEQFF.